The present entry profiles one T cell receptor (beta chain) with its context. Original analysis: Amplified reference gene primers provided the basis for estimating nucleated cell counts. Here immunoSEQ multiplex PCR was the method, and the copy in TCRdb shows in-frame clones only, minus some. From that table come the V and J calls and clone size; the DNA was used to work out D and trimming. Of roughly 110,000 clones detected, 80% to 95% appear once; the ten largest clones hold roughly 1.2%. This specimen comes from a study of blood T cell repertoires in COVID-19. About the study: Samples taken during acute and convalescent COVID-19 were collected in the United States, Italy and Spain. From T cells, B-cell-depleted T cells, or PBMCs came the material, which was cDNA or gDNA.

The V gene's germline CDR1 is GTSNPN and CDR2 SVGIG (reference sequence). Trimming removed 3 bases from V and 1 base from J, with 9 bases in between. This CDR3 is built from 13 residues. The gene calls are TRBV30 and TRBJ1-1, with a weak D call TRBD1 (6 bases). The origin of this receptor is a woman younger than 45 with acute or convalescent COVID-19. Sequencing used peripheral blood. The chain's CDR3 is CAWRRQENTEAFF. CDR3 sequence (DNA): TGTGCCTGGAGACGACAGGAGAACACTGAAGCTTTCTTT.